The rows below give T cell receptor beta chains drawn from one sample of a study of blood T cells in healthy people across ages. TCRdb reprocessed the 5' RACE reads via MiXCR and lists one record per CDR3 protein. The sample shows about 730,000 distinct CDR3 sequences, roughly 45% of them seen only once. Sequencing was done on a sample of blood. The source of these receptors is a woman aged 60-75 years in good health. Both conserved end residues are part of each CDR3. Fields, in order: CDR3 DNA, CDR3 protein, D gene, J gene, V gene, clone size. D genes are given only for firm matches. Rows give clone size only sometimes, using once, few, many, or a class for an expanded clone.

CDR3 DNA: TGCGCCAGCAGCCCCTCTAGCGCCACCCGGGCGAATGAGCAGTTCTTC; CDR3 protein: CASSPSSATRANEQFF; D gene: .; J gene: TRBJ2-1; V gene: TRBV5-1; clone size: .
CDR3 DNA: TGTGCCAGCAGCCAAGACGGTGGGGGGTACAATGAGCAGTACTTC; CDR3 protein: CASSQDGGGYNEQYF; D gene: .; J gene: TRBJ2-7; V gene: TRBV3-1; clone size: .
CDR3 DNA: TGTGCCAGCAGGTTGGGGCGGGAGGGCCACTATGAGCAGTTCTTC; CDR3 protein: CASRLGREGHYEQFF; D gene: TRBD2; J gene: TRBJ2-1; V gene: TRBV7-2; clone size: .
CDR3 DNA: TGTGCCAGCAGCGTAGGGGGACTAGCTCACAATGAGCAGTTCTTC; CDR3 protein: CASSVGGLAHNEQFF; D gene: TRBD2; J gene: TRBJ2-1; V gene: TRBV9; clone size: few
CDR3 DNA: TGTGCCGGCAGTTTAAGTAGATCACAGTTCTTC; CDR3 protein: CAGSLSRSQFF; D gene: .; J gene: TRBJ2-1; V gene: TRBV12-3/TRBV12-4; clone size: .
CDR3 DNA: TGTGCCAGCAGTTCCGTACGGGAGGGGGACGAGCAGTACTTC; CDR3 protein: CASSSVREGDEQYF; D gene: TRBD2; J gene: TRBJ2-7; V gene: TRBV28; clone size: .
CDR3 DNA: TGTGCCAGCAGTTTGCGCTCTGCGGCGATGTCGAACACTGAAGCTTTCTTT; CDR3 protein: CASSLRSAAMSNTEAFF; D gene: .; J gene: TRBJ1-1; V gene: TRBV12-3/TRBV12-4; clone size: .
CDR3 DNA: TGTGCCAGCGGCCTCAGCGGGGTTTCCTACAATGAGCAGTTCTTC; CDR3 protein: CASGLSGVSYNEQFF; D gene: TRBD2; J gene: TRBJ2-1; V gene: TRBV28; clone size: .
CDR3 DNA: TGTGCCAGCAGCTTAGGGAACCAGGGTCGCGAGACCCAGTACTTC; CDR3 protein: CASSLGNQGRETQYF; D gene: .; J gene: TRBJ2-5; V gene: TRBV7-2; clone size: .
CDR3 DNA: TGCGCCAGCAGCCTGGCCTCTGGGAGTGAGCAGTTCTTC; CDR3 protein: CASSLASGSEQFF; D gene: .; J gene: TRBJ2-1; V gene: TRBV5-1; clone size: few
CDR3 DNA: TGTGCCAGCAGGCCAGGGGGATTCAACTATGGCTACACCTTC; CDR3 protein: CASRPGGFNYGYTF; D gene: TRBD1; J gene: TRBJ1-2; V gene: TRBV6-2/TRBV6-3; clone size: few
CDR3 DNA: TGTGCCAGCGGAAGGGCCGGACTAGCGCCCTCCTACGAGCAGTACTTC; CDR3 protein: CASGRAGLAPSYEQYF; D gene: TRBD2; J gene: TRBJ2-7; V gene: TRBV6-1; clone size: .
CDR3 DNA: TGCAGTGCGGACACCCGACAGGGATTAGATGGCTACACCTTC; CDR3 protein: CSADTRQGLDGYTF; D gene: TRBD1; J gene: TRBJ1-2; V gene: TRBV20-1; clone size: few
CDR3 DNA: TGTGCCTGCAGTCGCGGACAGGTGGATACCTACGAGCAGTACTTC; CDR3 protein: CACSRGQVDTYEQYF; D gene: TRBD1; J gene: TRBJ2-7; V gene: TRBV6-5; clone size: .
CDR3 DNA: TGTGCCAGCAGCTTAGAAGGGGGGGGATTGGGCACTGAAGCTTTCTTT; CDR3 protein: CASSLEGGGLGTEAFF; D gene: .; J gene: TRBJ1-1; V gene: TRBV7-2; clone size: .
CDR3 DNA: TGTGCCAGCAGTCTTGGACAGTCCTCCTACGAGCAGTACTTC; CDR3 protein: CASSLGQSSYEQYF; D gene: .; J gene: TRBJ2-7; V gene: TRBV5-1; clone size: many
CDR3 DNA: TGCAGCGTTGATGGACAGGGATCGGATACGCAGTATTTT; CDR3 protein: CSVDGQGSDTQYF; D gene: TRBD1; J gene: TRBJ2-3; V gene: TRBV29-1; clone size: many
CDR3 DNA: TGCAGTGCTAGGGGGACAGGGGATTCACCCCTCCACTTT; CDR3 protein: CSARGTGDSPLHF; D gene: TRBD1; J gene: TRBJ1-6; V gene: TRBV20-1; clone size: .
CDR3 DNA: TGTGCCAGCAGCTTATTGGGTGAACGGGGCGAGACCCAGTACTTC; CDR3 protein: CASSLLGERGETQYF; D gene: .; J gene: TRBJ2-5; V gene: TRBV7-2; clone size: .
CDR3 DNA: TGTGCCAGCAGCTTAGGAATGGGGGAGTCGGAGACCCAGTACTTC; CDR3 protein: CASSLGMGESETQYF; D gene: .; J gene: TRBJ2-5; V gene: TRBV7-8; clone size: .
CDR3 DNA: TGTGCCAGCAGTCCCGGGGACAGGGACCATCAGCCCCAGCATTTT; CDR3 protein: CASSPGDRDHQPQHF; D gene: TRBD1; J gene: TRBJ1-5; V gene: TRBV6-6; clone size: .
CDR3 DNA: TGTGCCAGCAGCGTAGATTCCGGCCGAGCGGGGGCCGGGGAGCAGTTCTTC; CDR3 protein: CASSVDSGRAGAGEQFF; D gene: TRBD2; J gene: TRBJ2-1; V gene: TRBV9; clone size: few
CDR3 DNA: TGTGCCAGCAGCTTAGCGGCTAGCGGGGGTACCTACGAGCAGTACTTC; CDR3 protein: CASSLAASGGTYEQYF; D gene: TRBD2; J gene: TRBJ2-7; V gene: TRBV7-2; clone size: few
CDR3 DNA: TGCAGCGTTGAAGAAGGGGGCGGTCCTAGGTACAATGAGCAGTTCTTC; CDR3 protein: CSVEEGGGPRYNEQFF; D gene: TRBD1; J gene: TRBJ2-1; V gene: TRBV29-1; clone size: .
CDR3 DNA: TGTGCCAGCACCGACTCAGTTGAGCAGTTCTTC; CDR3 protein: CASTDSVEQFF; D gene: .; J gene: TRBJ2-1; V gene: TRBV12-3/TRBV12-4; clone size: few
CDR3 DNA: TGCGCCAGCAGCCAAGACAGGACTCTGAATGAAAAACTGTTTTTT; CDR3 protein: CASSQDRTLNEKLFF; D gene: .; J gene: TRBJ1-4; V gene: TRBV4-1; clone size: .
CDR3 DNA: TGTGCCAGCAGCCCCACAAGGGGTGGCAATGAGCAGTACTTC; CDR3 protein: CASSPTRGGNEQYF; D gene: .; J gene: TRBJ2-5; V gene: TRBV11-2; clone size: .